This T cell receptor (beta chain) was recovered during a study of sequential checkpoint blockade in melanoma. Whole-study context: Arm A got nivolumab then ipilimumab; arm B the reverse, 1:1. Each arm's sequence ended with maintenance nivolumab.

This clone was detected only once. Method: immunoSEQ multiplex PCR; TCRdb's copy keeps in-frame clones and lacks some. The top ten clones hold 4.5% to 7% of a sample with over 30,000 clones, approximately 84% of them seen once. Indicated treatment: randomized to nivolumab then ipilimumab (arm A) or the reverse (arm B). None of the patients previously received DNA-damaging chemotherapy. Sorted cells were live CD3+CD8+, lacking CD19 and CD56, from PBMCs. Germline V gives CDR1 MDHEN, CDR2 SYDVKM. The CDR3 sequence is 15 residues long. V lost 7 bases and J 5 bases, leaving 18 bases between the germline ends.

The V call is TRBV28, the J call TRBJ1-5; D unclear. This sequence was found in a human donor with melanoma. This specimen consisted of CD8+ T cells sorted from blood (inferred from file names), obtained from a patient given nivolumab and ipilimumab in sequence. The CDR3 loop reads CASNTLDTTHQPQHF. Written as DNA, the CDR3 is TGTGCCAGCAACACCTTAGACACGACCCATCAGCCCCAGCATTTT.